This section outlines one T cell receptor beta chain sequence together with its context. The sample originates from a study of CD8 T cells in Susac syndrome. Random hexamers were used to reverse transcribe roughly 0.5 to 1 ug of RNA. One entry per CDR3 protein results from TCRdb running MiXCR on the immunoSEQ multiplex PCR reads. The top ten hold about 0.1% of the sample, which has roughly 190,000 distinct CDR3 sequences, 93% seen once. In germline, CDR1 is SGHTA, CDR2 FQGNSA. The CDR3 loop spans 14 amino acids. V was shortened by 2 bases and J by 0 bases, with 7 bases between the two germline ends. The V and J genes are TRBV7-2 and TRBJ1-1; D gene uncertain. The specimen sequenced was CD4+ T cells from PBMCs. The receptor was derived from a human donor in good health. CDR3 sequence: CASSLSPLNTEAFF. In DNA, the CDR3 is TGTGCCAGCAGCTTAAGTCCCTTGAACACTGAAGCTTTCTTT.